This T cell receptor (beta chain) originates from a study of T cell clonality in common variable immunodeficiency. Overall study results and limits: CVID subjects had higher TCRbeta clonality than healthy controls, most marked in about a third. Shared TCRbeta clones were fewer between CVID subjects than controls. Fewer deletions and N-nucleotide insertions were reportedly seen in common variable immunodeficiency TCR beta sequences.

CVID and control samples used equivalent genomic DNA input. Some clones are missing from TCRdb's copy, which holds only in-frame ones; the method was immunoSEQ multiplex PCR. The sample is made up of about 15,000 clones, none counted only once. Caucasian heritage predominated among both patients and controls. The CDR3 spans 14 residues. V shed 5 bases, J shed 2 bases, and the junction held 3 bases outside the gene matches. CDR1 is LNHDA and CDR2 is SQIVND in the germline V gene (reference sequence). This clone was observed a handful of times. Its target is not known. With the read ending 3 residues before the CDR3 end, the germline J gene is used to fill in that end.

This chain uses TRBV19 with TRBJ2-7; 10 positions agree with TRBD2. The sequence was collected from a human donor with common variable immunodeficiency. Sequencing was done on a sample of peripheral blood mononuclear cells. The CDR3 spells CASSSGLAAYEQYF. The part of the CDR3 DNA that was read is TGTGCCAGTAGTTCTGGACTAGCGGCCTACGAG.